This T cell receptor (beta chain) was obtained from a study of memory CD4+ T cells and cytomegalovirus serostatus. Authors' methods: Out-of-frame sequences were removed, leaving around 2.2 million distinct TCRbeta sequences. TCRdb's copy holds only in-frame clones and misses some; the assay was immunoSEQ multiplex PCR. V and J calls and clone size come straight from that table; D and trimming were deduced from the DNA. The sample consists of about 62,000 clones, about three quarters of them appearing once. Study-wide results and caveats: About 40% of the roughly 160 known CMV-associated TCRbeta sequences appeared in CD4+ memory.

This clone was observed once. Antigen: not known. Germline CDR1 and CDR2: SGHDT and YYEEEE. V was pared by 1 base and J by 6 bases, with 1 base between. The CDR3 has 11 amino acids. Single viable CD3+CD4+CD8-CD45RO+ cells were sorted as the memory CD4+ T cells. After thawing, CD4+ T cells were positively selected. The chain couples TRBV5-6 to TRBJ2-2, with D unresolved. The clonotype comes from an adult in good health and CMV-seropositive. Sequenced input: memory CD4+ T cells from blood. CDR3 residues: CASSLPGELFF. DNA for the CDR3: TGTGCCAGCAGCTTGCCCGGGGAGCTGTTTTTT.